This TCR beta chain comes out of a study of CD8 T cells in Susac syndrome. Study outcomes and limitations: The number of individuals included in the study's TCR sequencing and HLA analysis was acknowledged as relatively small.

Germline assignment: CDR1 MNHEY and CDR2 SVGEGT. V lost 2 bases, J lost 2 bases, and 8 bases lay in between. This CDR3 is built from 14 residues. Sequencing of TCR beta was carried out in blood CD8+ and CD4+ T cells. Controls matched for age and sex were healthy donors. It was with random hexamers that roughly 0.45 to 1 ug RNA was reverse transcribed. The authors amplified TCR beta CDR3 across 54 Vbeta and 13 Jbeta using immunoSEQ multiplex PCR. TCRdb re-called the immunoSEQ multiplex PCR reads through MiXCR, storing one row per CDR3 protein. Seen here are some 60,000 distinct CDR3 sequences, about 92% observed once, and the top ten hold 0.15% to 0.2%. In the case of this clonotype: Its specificity is not known.

The sample taken for sequencing was CD8+ T cells from PBMCs. This receptor was taken from a human donor in good health. This sequence joins TRBV6-2 or TRBV6-3 and TRBJ2-3, with TRBD2 as a possible D gene (6 bases). The CDR3 bases are TGTGCCAGCAGTTACGGGACTTTCACAGATACGCAGTATTTT. Its protein is CASSYGTFTDTQYF.